The 28 T cell receptor beta chains listed next were all sequenced from one sample in a study of blood T cell repertoires in COVID-19. The repertoire was sequenced with immunoSEQ multiplex PCR; TCRdb's copy has only in-frame clones and lacks some. Of a few hundred thousand clones listed, 84% are singletons. Sequencing was done on a sample of PBMCs or T cells enriched from blood (not recorded which). The receptors shown here come from a man younger than 45 with acute COVID-19.

This clone was counted a single time. The V and J genes are TRBV28 and TRBJ2-1, with 12 nucleotides matching TRBD2. The CDR3 has 16 residues. V trimming: 5 bases; J trimming: 7 bases; junction bases outside the gene matches: 9. Germline V gives CDR1 MDHEN, CDR2 SYDVKM. The CDR3 region is CASSATLAGGPNEQFF. For the CDR3, the DNA is TGTGCCAGCAGTGCCACCCTAGCGGGAGGGCCGAATGAGCAGTTCTTC.

V usage is TRBV7-9 and J usage is TRBJ1-6, with D tentatively TRBD1 (6 bases). This CDR3 comprises 17 residues. Germline V CDR1 and CDR2: SEHNR, FQNEAQ (reference sequence). Trimming removed 1 base from V and 1 base from J, with 11 bases in between. CDR3 nucleotide sequence: TGTGCCAGCAGCTTAGGGACAGAAGAATCCTATAATTCACCCCTCCACTTT. This translates into CASSLGTEESYNSPLHF.

CDR3 in amino acids: CASSPGFGQRELNEQFF. The CDR3 coding sequence is TGTGCCAGCAGCCCCGGTTTTGGCCAGCGGGAGCTCAATGAGCAGTTCTTC. This chain joins TRBV3-1 (or the pseudogene TRBV3-2) and TRBJ2-1, with 8 nucleotides matching TRBD2. V gave up 4 bases and J gave up 6 bases; unmatched junction bases: 14. From germline, CDR1 is LGHDT and CDR2 YNNKEL (reference sequence). CDR3 length: 17 residues.

This CDR3 reads CSASTGDFGYTF. The CDR3 DNA reads as TGCAGTGCTAGTACGGGGGATTTTGGCTACACCTTC. This chain connects TRBV20-1 to TRBJ1-2, with D possibly matching TRBD1 (5 bases). Trimming removed 3 bases at V and 7 bases at J, with 12 bases between. The CDR3 extends over 12 amino acids. Germline V gene lookup returns CDR1 DFQATT and CDR2 SNEGSKA (reference sequence).

The rearrangement joins TRBV25-1 to TRBJ1-2, with TRBD1 identical over 7 bases. The CDR3 length is 15 residues. Looked up from germline, CDR1 is MGHDK and CDR2 is SYGVNS. Trimming took 5 bases from V and 4 from J; bases not matched to a gene: 10. The CDR3: CASSLRGQGGYGYTF. The CDR3 nucleotides read TGTGCCAGCAGTCTACGGGGGCAGGGGGGCTATGGCTACACCTTC.

The rearrangement links TRBV6-5 to TRBJ1-5; D perhaps matches TRBD1 (5 bases). The germline gives CDR1 MNHEY, CDR2 SVGAGI. This CDR3 contains 14 residues. V lost 5 bases, J lost 6 bases, and 14 bases lay in between. The CDR3 reads CASSTDRAGQPQHF. The CDR3 DNA follows: TGTGCCAGCAGTACCGACAGAGCAGGTCAGCCCCAGCATTTT.

This rearrangement joins TRBV19 to TRBJ2-2; D is uncertain. V was clipped by 6 bases and J by 3 bases, with 8 bases between them. CDR1 is LNHDA, CDR2 SQIVND, per germline (reference sequence). CDR3 size: 13 residues. Here the CDR3 reads CASSLLHTGELFF. The CDR3 region has the DNA TGTGCCAGTAGCCTCCTCCACACCGGGGAGCTGTTTTTT.

For this clone: Germline is not matched at one junction end, which may reflect a read error. The chain couples TRBV5-1 to TRBJ2-2; 8 bases map to TRBD2. The length of the CDR3 is 19 residues. Germline lookup yields CDR1 SGHRS and CDR2 YFSETQ. The CDR3 region is CASSLVSPGLGFNAGELFF. The CDR3, as DNA: TGTGCCAGCAGCTTGGTTTCGCCGGGACTAGGTTTCAACGCCGGGGAGCTGTTTTTT.

This clone was recorded once. The chain uses TRBV6-5 and TRBJ1-1; 7 positions agree with TRBD1. In germline, CDR1 is MNHEY, CDR2 SVGAGI. V trimming: 7 bases; J trimming: 8 bases; junction bases outside the gene matches: 7. The CDR3 totals 12 residues. This CDR3 reads CASKQGSKEAFF. DNA of the CDR3: TGTGCCAGCAAACAGGGGTCGAAGGAAGCTTTCTTT.

V gene TRBV19 combines with J gene TRBJ2-1, with D hard to call. The V end was cut by 2 bases, the J end by 6 bases, with 5 bases between. This CDR3 has 12 amino acids. The germline gives CDR1 LNHDA, CDR2 SQIVND (reference sequence). As DNA, the CDR3 is TGTGCCAGTAGTATATTCGGCAATGAGCAGTTCTTC. Its protein is CASSIFGNEQFF. The whole variable domain, filled in from reference TRBV19 and TRBJ2-1, reads DGGITQSPKYLFRKEGQNVTLSCEQNLNHDAMYWYRQDPGQGLRLIYYSQIVNDFQKGDIAEGYSVSREKKESFPLTVTSAQKNPTAFYLCASSIFGNEQFFGPGTRLTVL.

This clone occurred a few times. The genes are TRBV2 and TRBJ2-7, with D possibly being TRBD2 (5 bases). The CDR3 has 14 residues. Trimming took 6 bases from V and 2 from J, leaving 14 bases between them. Germline CDR1 SNHLY, CDR2 FYNNEI. The CDR3 region has the DNA TGTGCCAGCAGCTCCGCGGAGGCGACCTACGAGCAGTACGTC. Translating it yields CASSSAEATYEQYV.

This clone was detected only a few times. The DNA of the CDR3 is TGTGCCAGCAGTTTCGGGGGAGATGAAAAACTGTTTTTT. Translated: CASSFGGDEKLFF. The rearrangement joins TRBV12-3 or TRBV12-4 to TRBJ1-4, with D maybe TRBD1 (5 bases). CDR3 length equals 13 residues. V was trimmed by 3 bases and J by 6 bases, leaving 8 bases between them.

The chain links TRBV28 to TRBJ1-3; no clear D. This CDR3 is built from 14 residues. V lost 7 bases to trimming and J lost 0 bases, with 10 bases between them. Per the germline V gene, CDR1 is MDHEN and CDR2 is SYDVKM. DNA for the CDR3: TGTGCCAGCAAAGTCCTAAGCTCTGGAAACACCATATATTTT. Protein sequence: CASKVLSSGNTIYF.

The chain recombines TRBV4-1 with TRBJ1-4; D perhaps matches TRBD1 (5 bases). CDR1 and CDR2 (germline): MGHRA, YSYEKL. The germline V and J ends were trimmed by 3 bases and 7 bases, with 9 bases remaining between them. This CDR3 is 13 amino acids long. The CDR3 sequence is CASSQRDSEKLFF. The CDR3 nucleotides read TGCGCCAGCAGCCAGCGGGACTCTGAAAAACTGTTTTTT.

The chain employs TRBV12-3 or TRBV12-4 and TRBJ1-1; D not resolved. V lost 5 bases and J 12 bases, leaving 13 bases between the germline ends. The CDR3 sequence is 11 residues long. The CDR3 region is CASSPGMSSFF. In nucleotides, the CDR3 is TGTGCCAGCAGTCCCGGGATGTCTTCTTTCTTT.

This chain joins TRBV9 and TRBJ2-2; tentatively, D is TRBD2 (5 bases). This CDR3 spans 15 amino acids. Germline loops: CDR1 SGDLS, CDR2 YYNGEE. V lost 4 bases and J 8 bases, leaving 18 bases between the germline ends. In DNA, the CDR3 is TGTGCCAGCAGCAGGCGGGCAGTTGAAGTGGGGGAGCTGTTTTTT. It encodes CASSRRAVEVGELFF.

The chain couples TRBV5-1 to TRBJ2-1; 12 bases line up with TRBD2. The length of the CDR3 is 15 residues. From germline, CDR1 is SGHRS and CDR2 YFSETQ. The ends lost 3 bases at V and 5 bases at J; junction bases unmatched: 3. CDR3 sequence: CASSWTSGANNEQFF. Here the CDR3 DNA reads TGCGCCAGCAGCTGGACTAGCGGGGCTAACAATGAGCAGTTCTTC.

The V call is TRBV24-1, the J call TRBJ2-1, with 8 positions matching TRBD2. The junction had 6 bases not matched to a gene; V was cut back by 3 bases and J by 3 bases. This CDR3 has 16 residues. Germline lookup yields CDR1 KGHDR and CDR2 SFDVKD. CDR3 coding DNA: TGTGCCACCAGTGATCCTTTAGCGGGACACTACAATGAGCAGTTCTTC. It codes for CATSDPLAGHYNEQFF.

V usage is TRBV12-3 or TRBV12-4 and J usage is TRBJ2-5; D remains ambiguous. The CDR3 has 13 amino acids. V dropped 3 bases and J dropped 3 bases, with 8 bases sitting between them. Written as DNA, the CDR3 is TGTGCCAGCAGTTTCCACGACAAAGAGACCCAGTACTTC. Protein: CASSFHDKETQYF.

The chain recombines TRBV14 with TRBJ1-4; D remains unclear. V lost 1 base and J 5 bases, leaving 14 bases between the germline ends. Per the germline V gene, CDR1 is SGHDN and CDR2 is FVKESK. CDR3 size: 16 residues. The CDR3 loop is CASSQVAGLTNEKLFF. In DNA form, the CDR3 reads TGTGCCAGCAGCCAAGTGGCAGGTCTAACGAATGAAAAACTGTTTTTT. The full variable domain, completed using reference TRBV14 and TRBJ1-4, is EAGVTQFPSHSVIEKGQTVTLRCDPISGHDNLYWYRRVMGKEIKFLLHFVKESKQDESGMPNNRFLAERTGGTYSTLKVQPAELEDSGVYFCASSQVAGLTNEKLFFGSGTQLSVL.

The J gene is TRBJ2-1, the V gene TRBV27, with 8 bases that match TRBD2. Trimming at V came to 5 bases and at J to 7 bases, leaving 13 bases not matched to a gene. The CDR3 has 16 residues. CDR1 is MNHEY and CDR2 is SMNVEV in the germline V gene (reference sequence). The DNA for the CDR3 is TGTGCCAGCAGTCTTAGAAGGGGGACTAGGGGGAATGAGCAGTTCTTC. This sequence encodes CASSLRRGTRGNEQFF.

This clone appeared a few times. The rearrangement uses TRBV2 and TRBJ2-5, with 12 bases matching TRBD2. V trimming: 10 bases; J trimming: 2 bases; junction bases outside the gene matches: 14. The germline V gene encodes CDR1 SNHLY and CDR2 FYNNEI. This CDR3 is 17 amino acids long. CDR3 sequence (DNA): TGTGCCAACCAGTTTGGGACTAGCGGGTGGGGACAAGAGACCCAGTACTTC. Translated, it gives CANQFGTSGWGQETQYF. Filled out from reference TRBV2 and TRBJ2-5, the complete variable domain reads EPEVTQTPSHQVTQMGQEVILRCVPISNHLYFYWYRQILGQKVEFLVSFYNNEISEKSEIFDDQFSVERPDGSNFTLKIRSTKLEDSAMYFCANQFGTSGWGQETQYFGPGTRLLVL.

This clone was detected a few times. The genes are TRBV19 and TRBJ1-5, with D possibly being TRBD1 (6 bases). CDR3 length: 17 amino acids. V was trimmed by 4 bases and J by 0 bases, leaving 16 bases between them. Germline-derived CDR1 and CDR2 are LNHDA and SQIVND (reference sequence). This CDR3 is CASSTKRAGASNQPQHF. DNA of the CDR3: TGTGCCAGTAGTACTAAAAGGGCAGGGGCTAGCAATCAGCCCCAGCATTTT.

V is TRBV6-2 or TRBV6-3 and J is TRBJ1-5, with 8 bases matching TRBD1. The ends lost 2 bases at V and 2 bases at J; junction bases unmatched: 14. CDR1 is MNHEY, CDR2 SVGEGT, per germline. The CDR3 covers 19 residues. The CDR3 bases are TGTGCCAGCAGTTACGATCTCGGACAGGGCGGCGTAGGCAATCAGCCCCAGCATTTT. This translates into CASSYDLGQGGVGNQPQHF.

This clone was seen a few times. The J gene is TRBJ2-1, the V gene TRBV10-1, with 8 bases lining up with TRBD2. CDR1 is WNHNN, CDR2 SYGVQD, per germline (reference sequence). J lost 4 bases, V lost 6 bases, and 5 bases had no gene match. The CDR3 contains 14 residues. The CDR3 nucleotides read TGCGCCAGCAGGCTAGCGGGCCTTTACAATGAGCAGTTCTTC. Amino acids: CASRLAGLYNEQFF.

The chain joins TRBV19 to TRBJ1-1; 9 nucleotides agree with TRBD1. J gave up 1 base and V 5 bases, and 14 bases lay outside the gene matches. The CDR3 has 18 residues. Germline V lookup: CDR1 LNHDA, CDR2 SQIVND (reference sequence). The CDR3 reads CASSSITGGIGKNTEAFF. The CDR3 DNA sequence: TGTGCCAGTAGTTCCATTACAGGGGGCATCGGTAAGAACACTGAAGCTTTCTTT.

V gene TRBV5-1 combines with J gene TRBJ2-3, with a weak D call TRBD1 (5 bases). Germline values: CDR1 SGHRS, CDR2 YFSETQ. The CDR3 runs to 14 residues. V lost 0 bases and J lost 1, with 6 bases in between. CDR3 in amino acids: CASSLEGRTDTQYF. Written as DNA, the CDR3 is TGCGCCAGCAGCTTGGAGGGGCGCACAGATACGCAGTATTTT.

The rearrangement links TRBV7-2 to TRBJ2-1, with 8 bases identical to TRBD2. From germline, CDR1 is SGHTA and CDR2 FQGNSA. The CDR3 covers 16 residues. After removal of 5 bases from V and 0 bases from J, the junction contained 6 bases not matched to a gene. CDR3 sequence: CASSGLSGVSYNEQFF. The CDR3 bases are TGTGCCAGCAGCGGCCTTAGCGGGGTCTCCTACAATGAGCAGTTCTTC.